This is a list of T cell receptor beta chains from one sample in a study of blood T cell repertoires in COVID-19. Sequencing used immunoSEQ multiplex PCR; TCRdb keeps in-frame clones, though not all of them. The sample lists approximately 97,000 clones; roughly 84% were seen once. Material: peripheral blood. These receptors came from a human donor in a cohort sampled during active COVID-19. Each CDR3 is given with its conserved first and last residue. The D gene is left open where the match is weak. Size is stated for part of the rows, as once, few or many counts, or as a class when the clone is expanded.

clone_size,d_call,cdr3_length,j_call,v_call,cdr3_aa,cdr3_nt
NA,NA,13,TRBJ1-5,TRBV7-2,CASSTQGFQPQHF,TGTGCCAGCAGCACCCAGGGGTTCCAGCCCCAGCATTTT
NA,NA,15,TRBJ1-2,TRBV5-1,CASSLVAAVGYGYTF,TGCGCCAGCAGCTTGGTGGCCGCGGTGGGCTATGGCTACACCTTC
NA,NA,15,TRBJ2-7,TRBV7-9,CASSLGRQSHREQYF,TGTGCCAGCAGCTTGGGCCGACAGTCCCACCGGGAGCAGTACTTC
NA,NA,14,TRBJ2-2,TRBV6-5,CASGNRVVGGELFF,TGTGCCAGCGGGAACAGGGTAGTCGGCGGGGAGCTGTTTTTT
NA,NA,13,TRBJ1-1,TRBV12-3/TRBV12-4,CASTQNRETEAFF,TGTGCCAGCACCCAGAACAGGGAGACTGAAGCTTTCTTT
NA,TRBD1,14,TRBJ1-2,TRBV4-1,CASSRRDRDYGYTF,TGCGCCAGCAGCCGTAGGGACAGGGACTATGGCTACACCTTC
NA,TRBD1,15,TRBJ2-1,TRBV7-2,CASSLRQGSYNEQFF,TGTGCCAGCAGCTTACGACAGGGTTCATACAATGAGCAGTTCTTC
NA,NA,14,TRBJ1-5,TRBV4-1,CASSQGQSNQPQHF,TGCGCCAGCAGCCAGGGACAAAGCAATCAGCCCCAGCATTTT
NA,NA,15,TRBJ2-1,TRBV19,CASSNAGPYYNEQFF,TGTGCCAGTAGTAATGCGGGACCCTACTACAATGAGCAGTTCTTC
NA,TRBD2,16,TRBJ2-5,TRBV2,CASSPGTTLLQETQYF,TGTGCCAGCAGTCCCGGGACTACGCTTCTCCAAGAGACCCAGTACTTC
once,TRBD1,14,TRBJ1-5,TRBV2,CASSGQGSNQPQHF,TGTGCCAGCAGTGGACAGGGGAGCAATCAGCCCCAGCATTTT
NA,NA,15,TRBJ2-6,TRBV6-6,CASSFELSGANVLTF,TGTGCCAGCAGTTTTGAGCTCTCTGGGGCCAACGTCCTGACTTTC
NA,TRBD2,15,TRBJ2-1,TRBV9,CASSFGLAGMDEQFF,TGTGCCAGCAGCTTCGGACTAGCGGGGATGGATGAGCAGTTCTTC
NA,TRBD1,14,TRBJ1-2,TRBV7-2,CASSPGTGAYGYTF,TGTGCCAGCAGCCCCGGGACAGGGGCCTATGGCTACACCTTC
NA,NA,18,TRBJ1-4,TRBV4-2,CASSQASGGPATNEKLFF,TGTGCCAGCAGCCAAGCGTCAGGAGGACCGGCAACTAATGAAAAACTGTTTTTT
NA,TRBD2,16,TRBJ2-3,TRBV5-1,CASTQISGGLTDTQYF,TGCGCCAGCACTCAGATCAGCGGGGGCCTCACAGATACGCAGTATTTT
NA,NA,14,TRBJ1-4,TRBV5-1,CASSGGRTNEKLFF,TGCGCCAGCAGCGGGGGCCGCACGAATGAAAAACTGTTTTTT
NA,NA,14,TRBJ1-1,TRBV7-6,CASSLDSGYTEAFF,TGTGCCAGCAGCTTAGACAGCGGGTACACTGAAGCTTTCTTT
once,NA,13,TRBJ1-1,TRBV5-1,CASSYDSNTEAFF,TGCGCCAGCAGCTATGACAGCAACACTGAAGCTTTCTTT
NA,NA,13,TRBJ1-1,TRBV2,CASSESRGSEAFF,TGTGCCAGCAGTGAAAGCCGGGGTAGTGAAGCTTTCTTT
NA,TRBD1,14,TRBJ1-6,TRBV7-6,CASSARQGYSPLHF,TGTGCCAGCAGCGCCCGACAGGGGTATTCACCCCTCCACTTT
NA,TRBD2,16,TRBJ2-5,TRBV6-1,CASSEGIAGVGETQYF,TGTGCCAGCAGTGAAGGGATAGCGGGGGTAGGAGAGACCCAGTACTTC
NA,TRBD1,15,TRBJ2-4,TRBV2,CASSEEQGADGIQYF,TGTGCCAGCAGTGAAGAGCAGGGGGCGGATGGAATTCAGTACTTC
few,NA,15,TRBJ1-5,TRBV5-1,CASSLTDPSNQPQHF,TGCGCCAGCAGCTTAACAGACCCTAGCAATCAGCCCCAGCATTTT
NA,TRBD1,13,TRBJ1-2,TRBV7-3,CASSPQGTYGYTF,TGTGCCAGCAGCCCACAGGGGACCTATGGCTACACCTTC
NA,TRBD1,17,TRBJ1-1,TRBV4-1,CASSQSGTGRRNTEAFF,TGCGCCAGCAGCCAATCCGGGACAGGGCGAAGGAACACTGAAGCTTTCTTT
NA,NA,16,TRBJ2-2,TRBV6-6,CASSYSSSGNTGELFF,TGTGCCAGCAGTTACTCGAGCTCAGGGAACACCGGGGAGCTGTTTTTT
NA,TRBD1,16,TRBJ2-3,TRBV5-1,CASSLTGIPGTDTQYF,TGCGCCAGCAGCCTGACAGGGATACCCGGCACAGATACGCAGTATTTT
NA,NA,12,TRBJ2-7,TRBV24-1,CATSDLSREQYF,TGTGCCACCAGTGATTTATCCCGGGAGCAGTACTTC
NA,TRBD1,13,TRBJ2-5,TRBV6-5,CASRDRGQETQYF,TGTGCCAGCAGGGACAGGGGCCAAGAGACCCAGTACTTC
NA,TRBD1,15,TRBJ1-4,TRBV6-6,CASSPSTGVDEKLFF,TGTGCCAGCAGTCCATCGACAGGGGTGGACGAAAAACTGTTTTTT